This TCR beta chain comes out of a study of identical twins. CDR3 length equals 15 residues. Trimming at V came to 8 bases and at J to 5 bases, leaving 11 bases not matched to a gene. TCRdb itself ran the 5' RACE reads through MiXCR, one entry per CDR3 protein. The data contain around 230,000 distinct CDR3 sequences, approximately 7.1% of them singletons. This sample also appeared in a second study, on T cells expressing NK-cell markers. Per that paper: An anti-gamma-delta TCR antibody restricted sorting to alpha-beta TCR T cells in several experiments. CD8+ T cells in more than five donors included dominant NKG2C+ clonotypes at roughly 1.0-7.0%. In a handful of donors, dominant clonotypes made up about 28.3-65% of CD3+CD56-NKG2C+ cells.

The sequencing input was CD8+ T cells sorted from blood. The source is a woman aged 18-29 years in good health. The chain links TRBV12-3 or TRBV12-4 to TRBJ2-3, with 9 bases lining up with TRBD2. The CDR3 DNA reads TGTGCCAGCGACCGGGCGGGGGGGCCTCAAGATACGCAGTATTTT. The encoded protein is CASDRAGGPQDTQYF.